These T cell receptor beta chains were read from a single sample in a study of T cells in Graves' hyperthyroidism and ophthalmopathy. TCRdb re-analysed the multiplex PCR reads in MiXCR, keeping a single row per CDR3 protein. This table has roughly 630,000 distinct CDR3 sequences, around 14% appearing once. The sequencing sample was made of blood. The receptors here all came from a woman aged 25 to 39 with Graves' hyperthyroidism. The CDR3 runs from the conserved cysteine through the conserved F or W. Fields, in order: V gene, clone size, CDR3 protein. Part of the rows lack a size; the others show once, few, many or a class for expanded clones.

>TRBV9|few
CASSEAGANVLTF
>TRBV6-1|many
CASSEIAWGGYGYTF
>TRBV20-1|-
CSARVLGRTEAFF
>TRBV3-1|few
CASSQDSRPGNTIYF
>TRBV20-1|few
CSARDRMKGGVYEQYF
>TRBV18|many
CASSPQSTGELFF
>TRBV3-1|many
CASSQDTVSDNEQFF
>TRBV3-1|many
CASSRLGNNEQFF
>TRBV29-1|-
CSVGTVRGDTEAFF
>TRBV3-2|-
CASLKRELFF
>TRBV2|many
CASSVLPISGNTIYF
>TRBV12-3/TRBV12-4|many
CACRGSDPSRTQYF
>TRBV10-3|-
CAIRVDGYGYCEKLFF
>TRBV18|many
CASSPLDTETQYF
>TRBV7-9|many
CASSFEPLRTDTQYF
>TRBV10-3|-
CAISGALDTQYF
>TRBV12-3/TRBV12-4|many
CASSSQGSGELFF
>TRBV5-1|few
CASSSGTWEETQYF
>TRBV27|many
CASSPRGTHQPQHF
>TRBV10-2|few
CASSPNPMNTEAFF
>TRBV2|many
CASMARMNTEAFF
>TRBV6-2/TRBV6-3|few
CASSYDMAGANVLTF
>TRBV20-1|many
CSARGRQGTYSYEQYF
>TRBV3-1|many
CASSLGTGSYTF
>TRBV6-9|few
CASGYRDRTYGYTF
>TRBV28|many
CASSLDPHTVYEQYF
>TRBV29-1|-
CSADLGQGREQYF
>TRBV20-1|-
CSARDASGRGYTGELFF
>TRBV19|-
CASTSFRQGATGELVF
>TRBV3-1|many
CASSQKDRGTEAFF
>TRBV6-1|many
CASSEVVTYPQHF
>TRBV10-3|many
CAISELGTAYEQYF
>TRBV27|few
CASSLVYDTGELFF
>TRBV5-1|many
CASRRQSTGELFF
>TRBV5-1|many
CASSGTIQPDTQYF
>TRBV2|many
CASSETPWSGVTDTQYF
>TRBV6-2/TRBV6-3|many
CASSYWTSGEQYF
>TRBV12-3/TRBV12-4|-
CASTLSGPAYNEQFF
>TRBV2|few
CASHKGGIDEQFF
>TRBV6-1|few
CASTITGANNEKLFF
>TRBV6-2/TRBV6-3|-
CASSWGAGNTIYF
>TRBV28|many
CASSLPGLAHEQFF
>TRBV5-6|many
CASSFGTLNQPQHF
>TRBV9|few
CASTSGRRIVGGELFF
>TRBV19|few
CASSTPPQNSQLQPQHF
>TRBV20-1|-
CSASNRGFTEAFF
>TRBV12-3/TRBV12-4|few
CASSLISGRGQTGELFF
>TRBV24-1|many
CATRQGGMNTEAFF
>TRBV29-1|many
CSATVTGDEQYF
>TRBV19|-
CASSTGQPNIQYF
>TRBV30|many
CAWSDAGAEAFF
>TRBV19|-
CASRVAEGVNTEAFF
>TRBV7-9|many
CASSSGLDEQYF
>TRBV7-9|-
CASSLDYRLAGGPDEQYF
>TRBV19|-
CASSRTSGAPHSYEQYF
>TRBV11-3|-
CASEKRQGAGELFF
>TRBV2|many
CASKDGKRASTDTQYF